This TCR beta chain stems from a study of blood T cells in healthy people across ages. Overall study findings and caveats: More naive CD4+ cells and higher diversity were found in long-lived than in aged donors. Diversity of TCR beta per million T cells declined in a roughly linear way with age.

The authors ran a second PCR of about 7 to 11 cycles using a sample-barcoded 5' primer and a J-beta primer mix. TCRdb re-analysed the 5' RACE reads in MiXCR, keeping a single row per CDR3 protein. The sample records about 1.7 million distinct CDR3 sequences, over 25% being singletons. There were healthy Caucasian individuals from Russia, aged about 6 to 95, serving as donors. Total RNA was isolated from each sample in quantities of at least 5 micrograms. Germline V CDR1 and CDR2: DFQATT, SNEGSKA (reference sequence). The CDR3 spans 14 residues. About this clonotype: Its specificity is not known. One junction end disagrees with the germline gene, perhaps due to a read error.

The receptor was isolated from a woman in her twenties or thirties in good health. This chain joins TRBV20-1 and TRBJ2-7; a weak D match, TRBD1 (5 bases). The material sequenced was blood. As DNA, the CDR3 is TGCAGTGCCCAAACACAGGCAACGACCTACGTGCAGTACTTC. Translation: CSAQTQATTYVQYF.